The 12 T cell receptor beta chains below come from one sample, sequenced in a study of regulatory T cells in long-lasting Graves disease. Sequencing libraries for TCR beta were prepared with iRepertoire HTBI primers and Arm-PCR of CDR3 regions. TCRdb ran MiXCR on the multiplex PCR reads and lists one entry per CDR3 protein. The repertoire holds under 250,000 distinct CDR3 sequences, with roughly a fifth as singletons. Time point meaning: newly diagnosed GD, antithyroid drugs for less than 3 months. Researchers made the TCR library from RNA that was extracted from PBMCs. The material sequenced was peripheral blood mononuclear cells (PBMCs), taken at new diagnosis, from a patient treated with antithyroid drugs. The receptors were gathered from a female donor with Graves disease.

The sample holds many counts of this clonotype. This rearrangement joins TRBV11-1 to TRBJ2-5; maybe TRBD1 (6 bases). CDR1 and CDR2 (germline): SGHAT, FQDESV (reference sequence). The CDR3 is 14 amino acids. Trimming took off 5 bases at V and 4 bases at J, with 14 bases between the two ends. CDR3 nucleotides: TGTGCCAGCAGCCGACAGGTGGGCCTAGAGACCCAGTACTTC. It yields the protein CASSRQVGLETQYF.

The sample holds many counts of this clonotype. The V and J genes are TRBV3-1 and TRBJ2-5, with a weak D call TRBD2 (5 bases). The CDR3 totals 15 residues. CDR1 and CDR2 (germline): LGHDT, YNNKEL (reference sequence). V lost 5 bases and J lost 1, with 14 bases in between. The CDR3 region has the DNA TGTGCCAGCAGCTCCGCGTTGGCGGGCCAAGAGACCCAGTACTTC. Translation: CASSSALAGQETQYF.

Ten or more counts support this clonotype. The chain uses TRBV20-1 and TRBJ2-5; a possible D gene is TRBD2 (6 bases). Trimming left V 2 bases short and J 5 bases short, with 9 bases between. CDR1 is DFQATT and CDR2 is SNEGSKA in the germline V gene (reference sequence). CDR3 length: 12 residues. The CDR3 bases are TGCAGTGCTAGATTCCTAGCGGAGACCCAGTACTTC. Protein sequence: CSARFLAETQYF.

A note on this clonotype: A single base is all that separates this from a far larger clone, so a read error is likely. The genes are TRBV11-2 and TRBJ2-1; D remains unclear. The DNA end favors TRBJ2-5, so the J call may be wrong. This CDR3 contains 12 residues. Looked up from germline, CDR1 is SGHAT and CDR2 is FQNNGV. CDR3 DNA sequence: TGTGCCAGCAGCTTAGTATCCGAGATCCAGTACTTC. Amino acid sequence: CASSLVSEIQYF.

The rearrangement links TRBV2 to TRBJ1-4; D is unresolved. The V end was cut by 7 bases, the J end by 7 bases, with 13 bases between. The CDR3 has 13 residues. Germline V gene lookup returns CDR1 SNHLY and CDR2 FYNNEI. The CDR3, as DNA: TGTGCCAGCACGGGCGATGGAGGTGAAAAACTGTTTTTT. The encoded protein is CASTGDGGEKLFF.

This clonotype appeared many times. V usage is TRBV6-2 or TRBV6-3 and J usage is TRBJ2-1; D is perhaps TRBD1 or TRBD2 (5 bases each). Germline V gene lookup returns CDR1 MNHEY and CDR2 SVGEGT. V lost 8 bases, J lost 2 bases, and 7 bases lay in between. The CDR3 loop spans 12 amino acids. The CDR3 DNA reads TGTGCCAGCCGGGACCCCTACAATGAGCAGTTCTTC. Translation gives CASRDPYNEQFF.

The rearrangement uses TRBV20-1 and TRBJ2-7; tentatively, D is TRBD2 (6 bases). In germline, CDR1 is DFQATT, CDR2 SNEGSKA (reference sequence). This CDR3 spans 14 amino acids. V lost 4 bases and J 6 bases, leaving 19 bases between the germline ends. This CDR3 is CSAIRGTPVREQYF. CDR3 nucleotide sequence: TGCAGTGCTATACGAGGGACTCCCGTGCGCGAGCAGTACTTC.

Points on this clonotype: One base away lies a much larger clone, so this may be a sequencing read error. The gene calls are TRBV7-2 and TRBJ2-3; unclear D gene. V was pared by 5 bases and J by 5 bases, with 17 bases between. The germline V gene encodes CDR1 SGHTA and CDR2 FQGNSA. CDR3 length: 15 residues. The CDR3 DNA is TGTGCCAGCAGCCTCTTCTTCGCCTCCAAAGATACGCAGTATTTT. Its protein product is CASSLFFASKDTQYF.

Of note for this clonotype: Given a far larger clone just one base away, this is likely a sequencing read error. J is TRBJ2-3 and V is TRBV6-1; TRBD2 agrees at 7 bases. The CDR3 consists of 15 residues. V shed 8 bases, J shed 0 bases, and the junction held 8 bases outside the gene matches. Germline V gene sequence: CDR1 MNHNS, CDR2 SASEGT. The CDR3 sequence: CASGGSGASTDTQYF. The CDR3 DNA is TGTGCCAGCGGAGGCAGCGGGGCTAGCACAGATACGCAGTATTTT.

This clonotype was detected many times. V usage is TRBV7-2 and J usage is TRBJ2-2; 9 nucleotides align to TRBD1. Germline V gene data show CDR1 as SGHTA and CDR2 as FQGNSA. The ends lost 5 bases at V and 1 base at J; junction bases unmatched: 2. This CDR3 spans 15 amino acids. This chain's CDR3 is CASSGTGWNTGELFF. CDR3 DNA sequence: TGTGCCAGCAGCGGGACAGGGTGGAACACCGGGGAGCTGTTTTTT.

This clonotype came up a few times. V is TRBV5-4 and J is TRBJ2-7; TRBD2 matches at 13 bases. The CDR3 totals 16 residues. The ends lost 5 bases at V and 4 bases at J; junction bases unmatched: 9. CDR1 is SGHNT, CDR2 YYREEE, per germline (reference sequence). In DNA form, the CDR3 reads TGTGCCAGCAGATCTGCCGGGACTAGCGGGAAGTACGAGCAGTACTTC. Amino acid sequence: CASRSAGTSGKYEQYF.

This clonotype occurred many times. The chain couples TRBV5-1 to TRBJ1-5, with D possibly matching TRBD1 (5 bases). CDR1 and CDR2 from the germline V gene are SGHRS and YFSETQ. Trimming removed 1 base from V and 0 bases from J, with 8 bases in between. The CDR3 runs 15 residues. The chain's CDR3 is CASSLTGHSNQPQHF. CDR3 nucleotide sequence: TGCGCCAGCAGCTTGACAGGCCATAGCAATCAGCCCCAGCATTTT.